The 22 T cell receptor beta chains given below trace back to one sample, sequenced in a study of blood T cell repertoires in COVID-19. TCRdb's copy holds only in-frame clones and misses some; the assay was immunoSEQ multiplex PCR. The sample includes 250,000 to 300,000 clones, about 90% of them seen just once. Material for sequencing was PBMCs or T cells enriched from blood (not recorded which). These TCRs come from a woman aged 55-70 years who had recovered from COVID-19.

This chain uses TRBV11-3 with TRBJ1-2; D remains ambiguous. V was pared by 4 bases and J by 6 bases, with 12 bases between. Germline V CDR1 and CDR2: SGHNT, YENEEA. The CDR3 has 13 residues. DNA of the CDR3: TGTGCCAGCAGCTACCAGATGTCTGATGGCTACACCTTC. This sequence encodes CASSYQMSDGYTF.

The J gene is TRBJ2-1, the V gene TRBV24-1; TRBD1 might be the D (5 bases). Germline CDR1 reads KGHDR; CDR2 reads SFDVKD. The CDR3 totals 14 residues. Trimming left V 3 bases short and J 10 bases short, with 15 bases between. The chain's CDR3 is CATSDADKIGEQFF. CDR3 nucleotide sequence: TGTGCCACCAGTGATGCGGACAAGATAGGGGAGCAGTTCTTC.

This clone was seen just once. V usage is TRBV29-1 and J usage is TRBJ1-2; D unclear. V was pared by 2 bases and J by 8 bases, with 21 bases between. There are 15 residues in the CDR3. Germline-derived CDR1 and CDR2 are SQVTM and ANQGSEA. The CDR3 loop reads CSVEKIYREGRGYTF. The CDR3 DNA reads TGCAGCGTTGAAAAGATCTACAGAGAAGGAAGAGGCTACACCTTC.

This chain links TRBV10-3 with TRBJ2-2, with D perhaps matching TRBD2 (6 bases). Trimming shortened V by 3 bases and J by 0 bases, and 11 bases separated the two germline ends. The CDR3 covers 16 residues. Germline-derived CDR1 and CDR2 are ENHRY and SYGVKD. CDR3 DNA: TGTGCCATCAGTGACGAACGGGAGACGAACACCGGGGAGCTGTTTTTT. Translated: CAISDERETNTGELFF.

The chain joins TRBV5-4 to TRBJ1-2, with TRBD1 identical over 10 bases. The germline V gene encodes CDR1 SGHNT and CDR2 YYREEE (reference sequence). Losses at the gene ends were 6 bases for V and 0 bases for J; bases not matched to a gene: 8. This CDR3 contains 16 residues. The CDR3 sequence is CASIGDRGMTNYGYTF. As DNA, the CDR3 is TGTGCCAGCATAGGGGACAGGGGTATGACTAACTATGGCTACACCTTC.

This rearrangement joins TRBV29-1 to TRBJ1-3, with D possibly being TRBD1 (6 bases). The CDR3 length is 12 residues. Deletions cut 5 bases from V and 4 bases from J, with 9 bases between. Germline loops: CDR1 SQVTM, CDR2 ANQGSEA. This CDR3 is CSVSDRGNTIYF. For the CDR3, the DNA is TGCAGCGTTTCCGACAGGGGAAACACCATATATTTT.

The chain links TRBV24-1 to TRBJ2-2; TRBD2 might be the D (5 bases). Trimming removed 3 bases from V and 6 bases from J, with 25 bases in between. CDR1 KGHDR and CDR2 SFDVKD come from the germline V gene. The CDR3 length is 19 residues. CDR3: CATSDHSGLRAMEAGELFF. In DNA, the CDR3 is TGTGCCACCAGTGATCATTCCGGACTTCGCGCAATGGAAGCCGGGGAGCTGTTTTTT.

The rearrangement links TRBV19 to TRBJ2-1, with 9 bases fitting TRBD2. CDR3 length: 16 residues. Losses at the gene ends were 7 bases for V and 7 bases for J; bases not matched to a gene: 14. CDR1 LNHDA and CDR2 SQIVND come from the germline V gene (reference sequence). The CDR3 reads CASMGGASGAGNEQFF. DNA for the CDR3: TGTGCCAGTATGGGGGGAGCTAGCGGGGCCGGGAATGAGCAGTTCTTC.

The chain employs TRBV27 and TRBJ1-2; a weak D match, TRBD1 (5 bases). The CDR3 has 16 amino acids. V lost 6 bases and J 5 bases, leaving 22 bases between the germline ends. Germline V lookup: CDR1 MNHEY, CDR2 SMNVEV (reference sequence). Here the CDR3 reads CASSYSTANFWYGYTF. The CDR3 DNA follows: TGTGCCAGCAGCTATTCGACAGCGAACTTTTGGTATGGCTACACCTTC.

The CDR3 is CASSYSLTGGTDTQYF. As DNA, the CDR3 is TGTGCCAGCAGTTACTCTCTGACGGGAGGGACAGATACGCAGTATTTT. The chain has TRBV6-5 and TRBJ2-3; 8 bases agree with TRBD2. Germline V gives CDR1 MNHEY, CDR2 SVGAGI. CDR3 size: 16 residues. After removal of 0 bases from V and 3 bases from J, the junction contained 5 bases not matched to a gene.

The chain uses TRBV6-2 or TRBV6-3 and TRBJ2-1, with 7 bases fitting TRBD2. CDR1 and CDR2 (germline): MNHEY, SVGEGT. V dropped 7 bases and J dropped 1; count of bases not matched to a gene: 7. This CDR3 region has 15 residues. In nucleotides, the CDR3 is TGTGCCAGCACCCCCCAAGCGGGGTCCTACAATGAGCAGTTCTTC. The encoded protein is CASTPQAGSYNEQFF.

V gene TRBV15 combines with J gene TRBJ2-5; D perhaps matches TRBD2 (5 bases). There are 15 residues in the CDR3. Germline CDR1 LNHNV, CDR2 YYDKDF (reference sequence). Trimming removed 3 bases from V and 0 bases from J, with 11 bases in between. The CDR3: CATSSKRGYQETQYF. CDR3 DNA sequence: TGTGCCACCAGCAGTAAACGGGGATACCAAGAGACCCAGTACTTC.

The rearrangement links TRBV24-1 to TRBJ1-5; 8 positions agree with TRBD1. Losses at the gene ends were 4 bases for V and 8 bases for J; bases not matched to a gene: 6. Germline CDR1 is KGHDR and CDR2 is SFDVKD. The CDR3 is made up of 14 amino acids. CDR3 protein: CATSDRGRGEPQHF. Written as DNA, the CDR3 is TGTGCCACCAGTGACAGGGGGCGCGGGGAGCCCCAGCATTTT.

The V and J genes are TRBV2 and TRBJ1-1, with D hard to call. This CDR3 is 14 amino acids long. Trimming shortened V by 7 bases and J by 1 base, and 13 bases separated the two germline ends. Looked up from germline, CDR1 is SNHLY and CDR2 is FYNNEI. As DNA, the CDR3 is TGTGCCAGCATCCTACGGTGGGCGAACACTGAAGCTTTCTTT. Translated: CASILRWANTEAFF.

V usage is TRBV4-1 and J usage is TRBJ1-1; D remains unclear. The V and J ends lost 9 bases and 3 bases respectively, with 14 bases between them. Germline V lookup: CDR1 MGHRA, CDR2 YSYEKL. This CDR3 contains 13 residues. The CDR3 reads CASKSSEDTEAFF. Here the CDR3 DNA reads TGCGCCAGTAAGAGTTCTGAGGACACTGAAGCTTTCTTT.

The chain recombines TRBV2 with TRBJ1-4, with D hard to call. Germline CDR1 and CDR2: SNHLY and FYNNEI. The length of the CDR3 is 13 residues. V lost 5 bases and J lost 11, with 15 bases in between. The CDR3 nucleotides are TGTGCCAGCAGTCCACCCGGGCGCGGGAAACTGTTTTTT. It is translated as CASSPPGRGKLFF.

The chain recombines TRBV7-3 with TRBJ2-1, with a possible D match to TRBD2 (7 bases). With 2 bases removed from V and 0 bases from J, the gap between germline ends came to 14 bases. CDR3 length: 17 residues. Germline V gene sequence: CDR1 SGHTA, CDR2 FQGTGA. The CDR3 reads CASSLRGGANSYNEQFF. The CDR3 DNA reads TGTGCCAGCAGCTTACGTGGGGGGGCTAACTCCTACAATGAGCAGTTCTTC.

This chain joins TRBV6-5 and TRBJ1-2; weak D call: TRBD1 (6 bases). Germline V gives CDR1 MNHEY, CDR2 SVGAGI. The CDR3 has 14 residues. The germline V and J ends were trimmed by 6 bases and 8 bases, with 19 bases remaining between them. The CDR3 DNA is TGTGCCAGCAGCCGGACAGCCGACCCGGGGGGCTACACCTTC. Translating gives CASSRTADPGGYTF.

This sequence joins TRBV6-4 and TRBJ2-2; no reliable D call. The germline gives CDR1 MRHNA, CDR2 SNTAGT. Trimming removed 6 bases at V and 4 bases at J, with 12 bases between. CDR3 length: 14 residues. The CDR3 sequence: CASRSGVGTGELFF. For the CDR3, the DNA is TGTGCCAGCAGATCGGGTGTGGGCACCGGGGAGCTGTTTTTT.

In DNA, the CDR3 is TGTGCCAGCAGTTCGGACAGCTACACTGAAGCTTTCTTT. It encodes CASSSDSYTEAFF. The chain links TRBV6-1 to TRBJ1-1, with D possibly being TRBD1 (6 bases). The germline V and J ends were trimmed by 5 bases and 3 bases, with 10 bases remaining between them. CDR3 length equals 13 residues. Looked up from germline, CDR1 is MNHNS and CDR2 is SASEGT.

The chain has TRBV5-1 and TRBJ2-3; 8 bases fit TRBD2. Germline V lookup: CDR1 SGHRS, CDR2 YFSETQ. CDR3 length: 16 amino acids. V was clipped by 0 bases and J by 4 bases; unmatched bases: 7. The DNA for the CDR3 is TGCGCCAGCAGCTTGGCCGGGCGGGAGGCCGCAGATACGCAGTATTTT. Translating it yields CASSLAGREAADTQYF.

The chain employs TRBV18 and TRBJ1-2; weak D call: TRBD1 (5 bases). This CDR3 contains 14 residues. In germline, CDR1 is KGHSH, CDR2 LQKENI. V shed 3 bases and J shed 5 bases, with 13 bases lying between them. CDR3 coding DNA: TGTGCCAGCTCACCGCCGGGGGTGTCGTATGGCTACACCTTC. Its translation: CASSPPGVSYGYTF.